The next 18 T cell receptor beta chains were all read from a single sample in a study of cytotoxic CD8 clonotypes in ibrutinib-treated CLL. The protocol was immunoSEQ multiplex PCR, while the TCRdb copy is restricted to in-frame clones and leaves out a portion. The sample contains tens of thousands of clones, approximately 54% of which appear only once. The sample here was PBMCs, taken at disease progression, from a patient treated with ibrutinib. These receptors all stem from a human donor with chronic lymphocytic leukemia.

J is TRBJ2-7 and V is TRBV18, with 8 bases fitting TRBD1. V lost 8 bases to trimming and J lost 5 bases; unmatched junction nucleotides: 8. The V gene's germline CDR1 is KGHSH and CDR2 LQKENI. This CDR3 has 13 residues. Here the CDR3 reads CASSWDRTNEQYF. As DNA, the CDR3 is TGTGCCAGCAGCTGGGACAGGACCAACGAGCAGTACTTC.

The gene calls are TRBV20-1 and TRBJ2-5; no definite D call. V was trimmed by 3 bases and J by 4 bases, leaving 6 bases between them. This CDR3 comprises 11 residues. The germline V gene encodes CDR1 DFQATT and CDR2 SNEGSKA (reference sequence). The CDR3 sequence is CSASLLETQYF. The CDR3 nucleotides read TGCAGTGCTAGTCTCCTAGAGACCCAGTACTTC.

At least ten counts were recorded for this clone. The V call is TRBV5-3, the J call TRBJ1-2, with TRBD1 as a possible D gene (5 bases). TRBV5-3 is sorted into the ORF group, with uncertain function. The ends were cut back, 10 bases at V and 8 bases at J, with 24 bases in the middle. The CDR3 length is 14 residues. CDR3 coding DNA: TGTGCCGGGCATTTTTGTGGCAGGGCTAGGGGCTACACCTTC. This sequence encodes CAGHFCGRARGYTF.

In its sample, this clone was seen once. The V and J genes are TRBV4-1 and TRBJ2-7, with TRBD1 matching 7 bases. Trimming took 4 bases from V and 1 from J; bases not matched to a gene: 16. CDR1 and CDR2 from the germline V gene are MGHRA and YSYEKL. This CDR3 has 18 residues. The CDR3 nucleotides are TGCGCCAGCAGCCCGATCCCCCTTACCGGGACAGCGTCCTACGAGCAGTACTTC. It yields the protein CASSPIPLTGTASYEQYF.

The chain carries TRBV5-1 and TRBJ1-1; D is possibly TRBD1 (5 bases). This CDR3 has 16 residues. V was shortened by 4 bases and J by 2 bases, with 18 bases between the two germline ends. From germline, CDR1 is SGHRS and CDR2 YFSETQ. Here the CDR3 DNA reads TGCGCCAGCAGCAAATCGTTTGGGGACCTAAACACTGAAGCTTTCTTT. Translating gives CASSKSFGDLNTEAFF.

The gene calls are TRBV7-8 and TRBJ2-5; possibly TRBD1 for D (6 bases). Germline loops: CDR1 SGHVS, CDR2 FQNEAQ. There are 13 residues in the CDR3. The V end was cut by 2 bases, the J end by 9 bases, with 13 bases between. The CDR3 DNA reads TGTGCCAGCAGCTTACGGACCTCAGGGGCCCAGTACTTC. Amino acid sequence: CASSLRTSGAQYF.

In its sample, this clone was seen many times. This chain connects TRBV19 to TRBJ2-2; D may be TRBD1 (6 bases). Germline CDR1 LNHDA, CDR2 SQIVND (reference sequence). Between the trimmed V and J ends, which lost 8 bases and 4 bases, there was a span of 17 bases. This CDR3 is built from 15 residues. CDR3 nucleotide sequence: TGTGCCAGTGCGGCAGGGGAAGGTTTCACCGGGGAGCTGTTTTTT. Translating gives CASAAGEGFTGELFF. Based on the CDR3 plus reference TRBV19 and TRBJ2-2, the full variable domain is DGGITQSPKYLFRKEGQNVTLSCEQNLNHDAMYWYRQDPGQGLRLIYYSQIVNDFQKGDIAEGYSVSREKKESFPLTVTSAQKNPTAFYLCASAAGEGFTGELFFGEGSRLTVL.

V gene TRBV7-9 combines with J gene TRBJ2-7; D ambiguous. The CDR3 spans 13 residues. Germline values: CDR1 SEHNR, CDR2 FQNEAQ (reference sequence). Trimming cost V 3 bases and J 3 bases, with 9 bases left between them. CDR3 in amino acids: CASSFGVRYEQYF. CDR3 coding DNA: TGTGCCAGCAGCTTTGGGGTACGCTACGAGCAGTACTTC.

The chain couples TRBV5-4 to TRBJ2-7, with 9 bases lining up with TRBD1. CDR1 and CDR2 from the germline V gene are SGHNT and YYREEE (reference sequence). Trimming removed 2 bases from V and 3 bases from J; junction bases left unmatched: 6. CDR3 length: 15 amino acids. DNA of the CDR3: TGTGCCAGCAGCTTCCCGGGACAGGGTGTCTACGAGCAGTACTTC. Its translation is CASSFPGQGVYEQYF.

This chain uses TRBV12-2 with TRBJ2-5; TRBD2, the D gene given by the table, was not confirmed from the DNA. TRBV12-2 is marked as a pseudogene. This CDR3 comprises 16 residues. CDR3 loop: CASRLDGGGRVETQYF. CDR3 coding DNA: TGTGCAAGTCGCTTAGACGGCGGGGGGCGCGTGGAGACCCAGTACTTC.

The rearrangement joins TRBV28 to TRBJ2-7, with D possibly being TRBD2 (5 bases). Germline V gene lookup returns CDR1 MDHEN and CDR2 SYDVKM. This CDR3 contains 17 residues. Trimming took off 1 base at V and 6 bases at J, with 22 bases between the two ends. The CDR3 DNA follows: TGTGCCAGCAGTTTATCTCCCCCCGGGCTTGAGGGTTCCGAGCAGTACTTC. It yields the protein CASSLSPPGLEGSEQYF.

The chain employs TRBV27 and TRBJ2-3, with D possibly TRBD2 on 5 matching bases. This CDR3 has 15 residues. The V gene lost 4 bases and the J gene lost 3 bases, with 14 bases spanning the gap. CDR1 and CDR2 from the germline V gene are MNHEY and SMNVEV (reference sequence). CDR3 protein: CASSSYLTRTDTQYF. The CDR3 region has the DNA TGTGCCAGCAGTTCCTACCTCACTAGGACAGATACGCAGTATTTT.

The CDR3: CASSYSGRSGNTIYF. The CDR3 DNA sequence: TGTGCCAGCAGTTACTCCGGACGGAGCGGAAACACCATATATTTT. The V call is TRBV6-5, the J call TRBJ1-3; D ambiguous. CDR1 and CDR2 (germline): MNHEY, SVGAGI. The CDR3 is 15 residues long. The V end was cut by 0 bases, the J end by 4 bases, with 10 bases between.

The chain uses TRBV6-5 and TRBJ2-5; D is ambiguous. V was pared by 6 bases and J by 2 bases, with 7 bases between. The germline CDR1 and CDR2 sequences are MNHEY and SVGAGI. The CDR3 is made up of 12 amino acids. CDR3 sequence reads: CASRAEQETQYF. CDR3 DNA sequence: TGTGCCAGCAGGGCAGAGCAAGAGACCCAGTACTTC.

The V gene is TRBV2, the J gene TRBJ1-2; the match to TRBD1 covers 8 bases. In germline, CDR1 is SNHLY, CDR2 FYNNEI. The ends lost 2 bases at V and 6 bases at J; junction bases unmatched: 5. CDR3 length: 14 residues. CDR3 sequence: CASSERQGSDGYTF. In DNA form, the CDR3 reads TGTGCCAGCAGTGAACGACAGGGGAGCGATGGCTACACCTTC.

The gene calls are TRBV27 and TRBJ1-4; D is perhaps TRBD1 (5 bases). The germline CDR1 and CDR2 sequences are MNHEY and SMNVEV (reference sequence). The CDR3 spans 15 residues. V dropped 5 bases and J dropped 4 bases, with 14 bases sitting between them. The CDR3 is CASSDLTGGNEKLFF. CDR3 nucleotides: TGTGCCAGCAGTGATCTTACGGGGGGTAATGAAAAACTGTTTTTT.

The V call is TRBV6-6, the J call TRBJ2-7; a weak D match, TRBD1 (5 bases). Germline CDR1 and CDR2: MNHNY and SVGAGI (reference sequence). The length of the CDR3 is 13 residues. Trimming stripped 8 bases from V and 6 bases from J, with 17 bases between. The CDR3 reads CASRSQGDGEQYF. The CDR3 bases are TGTGCCAGCCGCAGTCAGGGTGACGGCGAGCAGTACTTC.

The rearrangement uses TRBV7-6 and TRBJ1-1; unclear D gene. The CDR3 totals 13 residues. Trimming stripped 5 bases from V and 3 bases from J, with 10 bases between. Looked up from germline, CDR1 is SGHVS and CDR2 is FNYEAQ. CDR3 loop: CASSLDIYTEAFF. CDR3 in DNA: TGTGCCAGCAGCCTCGACATTTACACTGAAGCTTTCTTT.